The TCR beta chain under discussion was sequenced for a study of cytomegalovirus exposure and HLA in healthy donors. Study outcomes and limitations: In an earlier analysis, productive rearrangement rates for most beta V segments clustered near 87% or 30%. Researchers left out some V segments, among them TRBV6-2 and TRBV6-3, as indistinguishable. Later on, a genetic analysis was performed. It linked a missense variant in DCLRE1C with V- and J-gene trimming of TCR beta.

On this clone: Its matching antigen is unknown.

Germline lookup yields CDR1 MNHEY and CDR2 SMNVEV (reference sequence). V gave up 5 bases and J gave up 5 bases; unmatched junction bases: 17. The CDR3 spans 18 residues. The PCR contained 60 Vbeta and 13 Jbeta primers. Measured with immunoSEQ multiplex PCR; TCRdb has only the in-frame clones, and not every one. The sample lists some 150,000 clones; around 72% were seen once. The chain joins TRBV27 to TRBJ2-1; TRBD2 agrees at 8 bases. This TCR was sampled from a man aged 40-55 years in good health and CMV-seronegative. The sequencing sample was made of PBMCs. The CDR3 protein is CASSPIPGGRPHDNEQFF. DNA of the CDR3: TGTGCCAGCAGTCCCATACCTGGCGGGAGGCCCCATGACAATGAGCAGTTCTTC.